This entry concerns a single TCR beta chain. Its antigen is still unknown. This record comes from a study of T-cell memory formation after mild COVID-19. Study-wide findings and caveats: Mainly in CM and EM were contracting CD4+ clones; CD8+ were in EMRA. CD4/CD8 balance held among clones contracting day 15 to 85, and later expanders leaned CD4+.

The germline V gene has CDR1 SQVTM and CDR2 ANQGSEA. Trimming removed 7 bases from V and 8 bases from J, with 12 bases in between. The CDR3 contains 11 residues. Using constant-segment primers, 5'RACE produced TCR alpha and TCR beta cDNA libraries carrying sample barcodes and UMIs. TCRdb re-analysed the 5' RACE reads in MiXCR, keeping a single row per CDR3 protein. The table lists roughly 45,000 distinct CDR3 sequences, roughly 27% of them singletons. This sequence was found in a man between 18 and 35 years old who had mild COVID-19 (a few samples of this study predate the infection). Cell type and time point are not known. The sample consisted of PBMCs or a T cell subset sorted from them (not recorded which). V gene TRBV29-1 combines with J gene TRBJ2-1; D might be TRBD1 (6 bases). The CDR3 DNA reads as TGCAGCGAGGGGACAATGTATGAGCAGTTCTTC. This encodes CSEGTMYEQFF.